These 6 T cell receptor beta chains came from one sample sequenced in a study of shared clonotypes between healthy human individuals. Clones were read by immunoSEQ multiplex PCR, and TCRdb kept only the in-frame ones, dropping some. Of about 2,500,000 clones listed, around nine tenths are singletons. The sequencing input was naive CD4+ T cells sorted from blood. The subset was: CD45RA+ positively selected. The receptors come from a young man in good health.

V and J are TRBV18 and TRBJ2-3; D not resolved. The CDR3 extends over 14 amino acids. Looked up from germline, CDR1 is KGHSH and CDR2 is LQKENI. The ends were cut back, 3 bases at V and 4 bases at J, with 11 bases in the middle. The CDR3 nucleotides read TGTGCCAGCTCACCCGTGGGAAACGCAGATACGCAGTATTTT. Translating it yields CASSPVGNADTQYF.

The chain links TRBV30 to TRBJ2-7; 7 bases are a match to TRBD1. V lost 4 bases and J lost 6; bases outside the gene matches: 9. Germline V gene data show CDR1 as GTSNPN and CDR2 as SVGIG (reference sequence). The CDR3 consists of 13 residues. The CDR3 reads CAWTDRHAGEQYF. The CDR3 DNA follows: TGTGCCTGGACGGACAGGCACGCTGGCGAGCAGTACTTC.

Only one count was recorded for this clone. The chain recombines TRBV10-3 with TRBJ2-5, with 13 nucleotides matching TRBD2. The J call is in doubt because the DNA end fits TRBJ2-7 better. The germline gives CDR1 ENHRY, CDR2 SYGVKD. The CDR3 is 16 amino acids. The CDR3 bases are TGTGCCATCAGTGAGGGGACTAGCGGGAAGGATTTCGAGCAGTACTTC. Translating gives CAISEGTSGKDFEQYF.

CDR3 sequence: CASSLGGTVTGELFF. The CDR3 nucleotides read TGTGCCAGCAGCTTGGGAGGGACAGTCACCGGGGAGCTGTTTTTT. The rearrangement links TRBV5-4 to TRBJ2-2, with 7 nucleotides matching TRBD1. In germline, CDR1 is SGHNT, CDR2 YYREEE (reference sequence). V trimming: 0 bases; J trimming: 4 bases; junction bases outside the gene matches: 3. The CDR3 covers 15 residues.

The chain carries TRBV5-1 and TRBJ2-3; weak D call: TRBD1 (6 bases). Germline V gene lookup returns CDR1 SGHRS and CDR2 YFSETQ. The CDR3 has 15 residues. Trimming removed 8 bases at V and 4 bases at J, with 20 bases between. The CDR3 is CASGRQDSVSDTQYF. The CDR3 DNA sequence: TGCGCCAGTGGGAGACAGGATAGCGTCTCAGATACGCAGTATTTT. The entire variable domain, with the rest obtained from reference TRBV5-1 and TRBJ2-3, is as follows: KAGVTQTPRYLIKTRGQQVTLSCSPISGHRSVSWYQQTPGQGLQFLFEYFSETQRNKGNFPGRFSGRQFSNSRSEMNVSTLELGDSALYLCASGRQDSVSDTQYFGPGTRLTVL.

The chain uses TRBV7-8 and TRBJ1-2; the D gene is possibly TRBD1 (6 bases). V lost 4 bases and J lost 4, with 13 bases in between. Germline loops: CDR1 SGHVS, CDR2 FQNEAQ. The CDR3 loop spans 14 amino acids. CDR3 DNA: TGTGCCAGCAGCTCTTCGGGGACATCCTATGGCTACACCTTC. Its translation is CASSSSGTSYGYTF. Using reference TRBV7-8 and TRBJ1-2 for the parts outside the CDR3, the full variable domain is GAGVSQSPRYKVAKRGQDVALRCDPISGHVSLFWYQQALGQGPEFLTYFQNEAQLDKSGLPSDRFFAERPEGSVSTLKIQRTQQEDSAVYLCASSSSGTSYGYTFGSGTRLTVV.